One sample yielded the 20 T cell receptor beta chains listed below, sequenced in a study of shared clonotypes between healthy human individuals. Libraries were prepared by immunoSEQ multiplex PCR; TCRdb keeps only in-frame clonotypes and omits some of them. The profile shows approximately 1.9 million clones, approximately 92% of them singletons. Naive CD8 isolation took CD45RO-negative cells positively selected for CCR7 and excluded terminally differentiated effector memory CD45RA+ cells. The sequencing sample was made of naive CD8+ T cells from PBMCs. The receptor source for this set is a man younger than 35 in good health. Some clones in this sample may be carry-over from other donors' samples.

This sequence joins TRBV29-1 and TRBJ1-1; a weak D match, TRBD1 (5 bases). Germline CDR1 reads SQVTM; CDR2 reads ANQGSEA. The V end was cut by 5 bases, the J end by 8 bases, with 18 bases between. The CDR3 spans 13 residues. This CDR3 reads CSVWTSSNREAFF. For the CDR3, the DNA is TGCAGCGTTTGGACATCCTCTAACAGGGAAGCTTTCTTT.

The V call is TRBV5-1, the J call TRBJ2-5, with 9 nucleotides matching TRBD1. This CDR3 contains 17 residues. Trimming took 2 bases from V and 5 from J; bases not matched to a gene: 13. Germline assignment: CDR1 SGHRS and CDR2 YFSETQ. The CDR3: CASSFIHRDRVSETQYF. The DNA of the CDR3 is TGCGCCAGCAGCTTTATACACCGGGACAGGGTGTCGGAGACCCAGTACTTC.

The genes are TRBV14 and TRBJ2-7; D not certain. The germline V gene has CDR1 SGHDN and CDR2 FVKESK. V shed 1 base and J shed 6 bases, with 16 bases lying between them. The CDR3 has 15 amino acids. CDR3 sequence: CASSQGPFPAREQYF. CDR3 coding DNA: TGTGCCAGCAGCCAAGGGCCGTTTCCTGCCCGCGAGCAGTACTTC.

J is TRBJ2-3 and V is TRBV5-6, with 9 bases lining up with TRBD2. This CDR3 is 15 amino acids long. Germline CDR1 and CDR2: SGHDT and YYEEEE. With 1 base clipped from V and 4 bases from J, the junction kept 4 bases outside the gene matches. The CDR3 region has the DNA TGTGCCAGCAGCTTGCCTAGCGGGATATCAGATACGCAGTATTTT. Its translation: CASSLPSGISDTQYF.

The chain couples TRBV25-1 to TRBJ2-1; D is unresolved. V lost 7 bases, J lost 0 bases, and 7 bases lay in between. This CDR3 is 13 amino acids long. CDR1 and CDR2 (germline): MGHDK, SYGVNS. Written as DNA, the CDR3 is TGTGCCAGCACATGGAGCTCCTACAATGAGCAGTTCTTC. Amino acids: CASTWSSYNEQFF.

Written as DNA, the CDR3 is TGTGCCAGCAGCTTTGGCAGGGGCTACGAGCAGTACTTC. Amino acids: CASSFGRGYEQYF. This chain connects TRBV11-2 to TRBJ2-5; possibly TRBD1 for D (6 bases). The DNA end is a closer match to TRBJ2-7, so the J assignment may be wrong. Germline CDR1 is SGHAT and CDR2 is FQNNGV. The CDR3 has 13 amino acids.

The chain has TRBV6-5 and TRBJ2-5; D is tentatively TRBD1 or TRBD2 (5 bases each). The CDR3 has 14 amino acids. V shed 8 bases and J shed 4 bases, with 17 bases lying between them. Germline V gives CDR1 MNHEY, CDR2 SVGAGI. The CDR3: CASSPSVGAETQYF. The CDR3 DNA reads TGTGCCAGCTCTCCCAGTGTCGGGGCAGAGACCCAGTACTTC.

The chain uses TRBV11-2 and TRBJ2-6; D not resolved. This CDR3 spans 15 amino acids. The V end lost 2 bases, the J end lost 12 bases, and 17 bases lay between the germline ends. CDR1 and CDR2 from the germline V gene are SGHAT and FQNNGV. The DNA of the CDR3 is TGTGCCAGCAGCTTAATGCGGCAGTCCGCTGCCGTCCTGACTTTC. It encodes CASSLMRQSAAVLTF.

This clone was recorded only once. The chain has TRBV10-1 and TRBJ2-7; 7 nucleotides match TRBD1. V shed 6 bases and J 2 bases; nucleotides not matched to a gene: 7. There are 14 residues in the CDR3. Germline assignment: CDR1 WNHNN and CDR2 SYGVQD (reference sequence). The CDR3 region has the DNA TGCGCCAGCAGCCGGGACAGATTCACCTACGAGCAGTACTTC. Amino acids: CASSRDRFTYEQYF.

The chain is built from TRBV9 and TRBJ2-1, with TRBD2 matching over 10 bases. The germline V gene encodes CDR1 SGDLS and CDR2 YYNGEE. The V gene end was trimmed by 4 bases and the J gene end by 2 bases; junction bases not matched to a gene: 9. The CDR3 has 17 amino acids. CDR3 nucleotides: TGTGCCAGCAGCCCCAGCGGGAGGGCCTCTCCCTACAATGAGCAGTTCTTC. Its translation is CASSPSGRASPYNEQFF. The whole variable domain, remainder taken from reference TRBV9 and TRBJ2-1, is DSGVTQTPKHLITATGQRVTLRCSPRSGDLSVYWYQQSLDQGLQFLIQYYNGEERAKGNILERFSAQQFPDLHSELNLSSLELGDSALYFCASSPSGRASPYNEQFFGPGTRLTVL.

In this sample, this clone turned up once. This rearrangement joins TRBV27 to TRBJ2-7, with D hard to call. CDR1 MNHEY and CDR2 SMNVEV come from the germline V gene (reference sequence). The germline V and J ends were trimmed by 8 bases and 0 bases, with 11 bases remaining between them. The CDR3 consists of 13 residues. CDR3 in amino acids: CASRKEFSYEQYF. The CDR3 DNA reads as TGTGCCAGCCGGAAGGAATTCTCCTACGAGCAGTACTTC.

Concerning this clone itself: This sample also contains other DNA sequences that code for the same CDR3. This chain connects TRBV29-1 to TRBJ1-2; D is unresolved. The CDR3 runs 13 residues. The germline gives CDR1 SQVTM, CDR2 ANQGSEA. V was trimmed by 4 bases and J by 4 bases, leaving 13 bases between them. Here the CDR3 DNA reads TGCAGCGTTGTGGGCGGATTGAGCTATGGCTACACCTTC. Protein product: CSVVGGLSYGYTF.

This chain links TRBV6-5 with TRBJ1-2; TRBD1 might be the D (5 bases). V lost 6 bases to trimming and J lost 2 bases, with 13 bases between them. The CDR3 spans 14 residues. The V gene's germline CDR1 is MNHEY and CDR2 SVGAGI. DNA of the CDR3: TGTGCCAGCAGCACGGGACCGATAAACTATGGCTACACCTTC. Its protein is CASSTGPINYGYTF.

This chain joins TRBV7-9 and TRBJ2-2; 10 bases match TRBD2. The V gene's germline CDR1 is SEHNR and CDR2 FQNEAQ (reference sequence). This CDR3 has 16 amino acids. V shed 4 bases, J shed 4 bases, and the junction held 6 bases outside the gene matches. Here the CDR3 DNA reads TGTGCCAGCAGCTCCCTAGCGGGAGTTTCCACCGGGGAGCTGTTTTTT. Translation gives CASSSLAGVSTGELFF.

Of note for this clone: The same CDR3 also results from other DNA sequences found in this sample. The rearrangement links TRBV5-1 to TRBJ1-1, with 8 bases matching TRBD1. Germline V gene data show CDR1 as SGHRS and CDR2 as YFSETQ. J gave up 1 base and V 4 bases, and 6 bases lay outside the gene matches. CDR3 length: 15 amino acids. The CDR3 coding sequence is TGCGCCAGCAGCATCTGGACAGGGAAGAACACTGAAGCTTTCTTT. Amino acids: CASSIWTGKNTEAFF.

Of note for this clone: Within the sample, other DNA sequences also encode this same CDR3. V and J are TRBV19 and TRBJ2-7; D is unresolved. Between the trimmed V and J ends, which lost 2 bases and 4 bases, there was a span of 9 bases. Germline lookup yields CDR1 LNHDA and CDR2 SQIVND (reference sequence). The CDR3 sequence is 13 residues long. The CDR3: CASSIRPAYEQYF. CDR3 nucleotide sequence: TGTGCCAGTAGTATAAGGCCGGCATACGAGCAGTACTTC.

The genes are TRBV30 and TRBJ2-7; D is unresolved. Trimming removed 5 bases at V and 2 bases at J, with 19 bases between. The length of the CDR3 is 15 residues. Germline assignment: CDR1 GTSNPN and CDR2 SVGIG (reference sequence). CDR3 DNA sequence: TGTGCCTGGTACGGGCGGACCGAACCCCCCTACGAGCAGTACTTC. Its translation: CAWYGRTEPPYEQYF.

V and J are TRBV18 and TRBJ2-2; 12 nucleotides align to TRBD2. The V gene end was trimmed by 5 bases and the J gene end by 2 bases; junction bases not matched to a gene: 3. The CDR3 consists of 16 residues. Germline CDR1 KGHSH, CDR2 LQKENI. CDR3 in DNA: TGTGCCAGCTCAACGACTAGCGGGAGTAACACCGGGGAGCTGTTTTTT. Its protein product is CASSTTSGSNTGELFF.

The V gene is TRBV7-9, the J gene TRBJ2-1; a possible D gene is TRBD1 (6 bases). CDR3 length: 15 amino acids. V was cut by 4 bases and J by 0 bases, with 10 bases left in between. The germline V gene encodes CDR1 SEHNR and CDR2 FQNEAQ (reference sequence). DNA of the CDR3: TGTGCCAGCAGCTCCCGGACAGCCTCCTACAATGAGCAGTTCTTC. Encoded protein: CASSSRTASYNEQFF.

The chain joins TRBV7-8 to TRBJ2-1, with D perhaps matching TRBD2 (5 bases). The CDR3 runs to 16 residues. V was pared by 1 base and J by 0 bases, with 10 bases between. Germline values: CDR1 SGHVS, CDR2 FQNEAQ. Here the CDR3 reads CASSLVEGISYNEQFF. CDR3 sequence (DNA): TGTGCCAGCAGCTTAGTTGAGGGAATCTCCTACAATGAGCAGTTCTTC.